These 21 T cell receptor beta chains were sequenced from one sample in a study of blood T cell repertoires in COVID-19. Data came from immunoSEQ multiplex PCR; TCRdb stores just in-frame clones and leaves some out. The sample lists roughly 71,000 clones; roughly 80% were seen once. The sample consisted of peripheral blood. The source of these receptors is a woman of 80 years or more with acute or convalescent COVID-19.

This sequence joins TRBV27 and TRBJ1-4; 7 positions agree with TRBD1. Germline V gene lookup returns CDR1 MNHEY and CDR2 SMNVEV (reference sequence). V gave up 0 bases and J gave up 5 bases; unmatched junction bases: 3. The CDR3 length is 15 residues. CDR3: CASSLSYRGNEKLFF. The CDR3 nucleotides read TGTGCCAGCAGTTTATCGTACAGGGGAAATGAAAAACTGTTTTTT.

The chain has TRBV18 and TRBJ2-2; tentative D call: TRBD2 (5 bases). This CDR3 region has 13 residues. Germline V lookup: CDR1 KGHSH, CDR2 LQKENI. Trimming took 10 bases from V and 4 from J, leaving 13 bases between them. This CDR3 reads CATEEGGTGELFF. The CDR3 DNA is TGTGCCACCGAAGAGGGTGGCACCGGGGAGCTGTTTTTT.

At least ten counts were recorded for this clone. The V call is TRBV20-1, the J call TRBJ1-2; 8 bases are a match to TRBD1. V gave up 3 bases and J gave up 4 bases; unmatched junction bases: 10. Germline CDR1 is DFQATT and CDR2 is SNEGSKA (reference sequence). The CDR3 sequence is 15 residues long. DNA of the CDR3: TGCAGTGCTAGTGCACAGGGGGAAGACGGCTATGGCTACACCTTC. This translates into CSASAQGEDGYGYTF.

The CDR3 sequence is CASSEGQPDYGYTF. The CDR3 bases are TGCGCCAGCAGCGAGGGACAGCCAGACTATGGCTACACCTTC. The chain employs TRBV5-1 and TRBJ1-2; 7 bases fit TRBD1. V was clipped by 4 bases and J by 3 bases; unmatched bases: 6. Per germline, CDR1 SGHRS and CDR2 YFSETQ. The CDR3 totals 14 residues.

The rearrangement links TRBV28 to TRBJ1-6, with 8 bases lining up with TRBD1. CDR3 length equals 15 residues. Germline CDR1 reads MDHEN; CDR2 reads SYDVKM. Trimming took 5 bases from V and 7 from J; bases not matched to a gene: 7. CDR3: CASSRQGARNSPLHF. The CDR3 coding sequence is TGTGCCAGCAGTCGGCAGGGGGCCAGGAATTCACCCCTCCACTTT.

V is TRBV29-1 and J is TRBJ2-1; 7 bases are shared with TRBD1. Per germline, CDR1 SQVTM and CDR2 ANQGSEA. This CDR3 comprises 16 residues. Germline trimming cut 7 bases from V and 0 bases from J; bases unmatched to any gene: 12. Here the CDR3 reads CSGITGVSSSYNEQFF. In DNA, the CDR3 is TGCAGCGGCATAACAGGGGTCTCGAGCTCCTACAATGAGCAGTTCTTC.

V usage is TRBV19 and J usage is TRBJ1-3, with 7 bases fitting TRBD1. Germline CDR1 and CDR2: LNHDA and SQIVND (reference sequence). The CDR3 covers 16 residues. Unmatched junction bases numbered 11, after V lost 9 bases and J lost 0 bases. CDR3 sequence: CASLRRGQFSGNTIYF. CDR3 DNA sequence: TGTGCCAGCCTTAGGAGGGGACAGTTCTCTGGAAACACCATATATTTT.

The chain recombines TRBV5-4 with TRBJ2-7, with a possible D match to TRBD1 (5 bases). V was cut by 4 bases and J by 0 bases, with 11 bases left in between. Germline V gene data show CDR1 as SGHNT and CDR2 as YYREEE (reference sequence). CDR3 length: 14 residues. The CDR3 bases are TGTGCCAGCAGCCGCAGGGATAGCTCCTACGAGCAGTACTTC. This codes for CASSRRDSSYEQYF.

In its sample, this clone was seen a few times. This chain's CDR3 is CASSLGPTGALNTGELFF. The CDR3 DNA reads as TGTGCCAGCAGCTTGGGGCCGACAGGGGCACTAAACACCGGGGAGCTGTTTTTT. This chain links TRBV5-5 with TRBJ2-2; 8 bases agree with TRBD1. Germline V gene sequence: CDR1 SGHKS, CDR2 YYEKEE (reference sequence). V shed 0 bases and J 2 bases; nucleotides not matched to a gene: 9. The CDR3 extends over 18 amino acids.

This chain joins TRBV12-3 or TRBV12-4 and TRBJ2-7, with 9 bases fitting TRBD1. The CDR3 is made up of 13 amino acids. With V trimmed by 6 bases and J by 4 bases, 4 bases remained unmatched. DNA of the CDR3: TGTGCCAGCAGCCGGGACAGGGTATACGAGCAGTACTTC. This sequence encodes CASSRDRVYEQYF.

This rearrangement joins TRBV5-1 to TRBJ1-1, with no clear D. Germline CDR1 reads SGHRS; CDR2 reads YFSETQ. V lost 5 bases and J 4 bases, leaving 12 bases between the germline ends. The CDR3 spans 13 residues. Written as DNA, the CDR3 is TGCGCCAGCAGTCAAGGATCGGGCACTGAAGCTTTCTTT. This encodes CASSQGSGTEAFF.

This chain connects TRBV24-1 to TRBJ1-4; D unresolved. This CDR3 spans 14 amino acids. Germline CDR1 and CDR2: KGHDR and SFDVKD. The ends were cut back, 5 bases at V and 5 bases at J, with 11 bases in the middle. CDR3 sequence (DNA): TGTGCCACCAGTGCCCTTGGGGAGAATGAAAAACTGTTTTTT. It specifies CATSALGENEKLFF.

The V call is TRBV3-1 (or the pseudogene TRBV3-2), the J call TRBJ1-1; no clear D gene. The CDR3 sequence is 13 residues long. Germline CDR1 and CDR2: LGHDT and YNNKEL (reference sequence). Trimming took 4 bases from V and 4 from J, leaving 10 bases between them. As DNA, the CDR3 is TGTGCCAGCAGCCGGATCTCAGGCACTGAAGCTTTCTTT. Protein product: CASSRISGTEAFF.

The chain employs TRBV19 and TRBJ2-3; 12 nucleotides agree with TRBD2. The V gene's germline CDR1 is LNHDA and CDR2 SQIVND (reference sequence). CDR3 length equals 18 residues. The V and J ends lost 3 bases and 0 bases, in that order; junction bases with no gene match: 7. The CDR3 is CASSIRLAGGMSTDTQYF. Here the CDR3 DNA reads TGTGCCAGTAGTATCCGTCTAGCGGGAGGGATGAGCACAGATACGCAGTATTTT.

V and J are TRBV6-5 and TRBJ2-7; D not resolved. There are 12 residues in the CDR3. Germline lookup yields CDR1 MNHEY and CDR2 SVGAGI. Trimming cost V 6 bases and J 0 bases, with 6 bases left between them. CDR3 in DNA: TGTGCCAGCAGAACAGTCTCCTACGAGCAGTACTTC. Its translation is CASRTVSYEQYF.

V and J are TRBV5-4 and TRBJ1-1, with 8 bases that match TRBD1. The CDR3 consists of 18 residues. V shed 2 bases and J 3 bases; nucleotides not matched to a gene: 15. Germline CDR1 is SGHNT and CDR2 is YYREEE (reference sequence). The DNA for the CDR3 is TGTGCCAGCAGCTTAAGACAGGGGTCCTCCGGATTCGACACTGAAGCTTTCTTT. It codes for CASSLRQGSSGFDTEAFF.

This clone has only one observation. This rearrangement joins TRBV29-1 to TRBJ2-3; maybe TRBD2 (5 bases). CDR1 and CDR2 (germline): SQVTM, ANQGSEA. The V end was cut by 6 bases, the J end by 5 bases, with 15 bases between. This CDR3 is built from 13 residues. CDR3 protein: CSVGGFGLDTQYF. The CDR3 DNA reads as TGCAGCGTCGGCGGGTTTGGGTTAGATACGCAGTATTTT.

The rearrangement joins TRBV5-5 to TRBJ2-2, with D possibly TRBD2 on 5 matching bases. CDR1 SGHKS and CDR2 YYEKEE come from the germline V gene (reference sequence). Trimming cost V 0 bases and J 4 bases, with 10 bases left between them. CDR3 length: 15 residues. The CDR3 sequence is CASSLVSRVTGELFF. In nucleotides, the CDR3 is TGTGCCAGCAGCTTGGTTTCGCGGGTCACCGGGGAGCTGTTTTTT.

V usage is TRBV27 and J usage is TRBJ2-3; 7 bases fit TRBD1. The CDR3 spans 17 residues. Unmatched junction bases numbered 14, after V lost 7 bases and J lost 1 base. Germline-derived CDR1 and CDR2 are MNHEY and SMNVEV (reference sequence). For the CDR3, the DNA is TGTGCCAGCAACCCCTACCGGACAGGTCTCCGCACAGATACGCAGTATTTT. Translating gives CASNPYRTGLRTDTQYF.

The chain recombines TRBV19 with TRBJ1-6, with D tentatively TRBD1 (5 bases). V was shortened by 7 bases and J by 5 bases, with 15 bases between the two germline ends. Germline V gives CDR1 LNHDA, CDR2 SQIVND (reference sequence). CDR3 size: 15 residues. The CDR3 region is CASMRRGTDNSPLHF. The DNA of the CDR3 is TGTGCCAGTATGAGAAGGGGCACAGATAATTCACCCCTCCACTTT.

The rearrangement joins TRBV19 to TRBJ2-3, with TRBD2 identical over 12 bases. The germline CDR1 and CDR2 sequences are LNHDA and SQIVND (reference sequence). The CDR3 consists of 16 residues. Germline trimming cut 5 bases from V and 2 bases from J; bases unmatched to any gene: 5. The CDR3 DNA follows: TGTGCCAGTAGTTGGACTAGCGGGGAGTTCACAGATACGCAGTATTTT. Translated, it gives CASSWTSGEFTDTQYF.